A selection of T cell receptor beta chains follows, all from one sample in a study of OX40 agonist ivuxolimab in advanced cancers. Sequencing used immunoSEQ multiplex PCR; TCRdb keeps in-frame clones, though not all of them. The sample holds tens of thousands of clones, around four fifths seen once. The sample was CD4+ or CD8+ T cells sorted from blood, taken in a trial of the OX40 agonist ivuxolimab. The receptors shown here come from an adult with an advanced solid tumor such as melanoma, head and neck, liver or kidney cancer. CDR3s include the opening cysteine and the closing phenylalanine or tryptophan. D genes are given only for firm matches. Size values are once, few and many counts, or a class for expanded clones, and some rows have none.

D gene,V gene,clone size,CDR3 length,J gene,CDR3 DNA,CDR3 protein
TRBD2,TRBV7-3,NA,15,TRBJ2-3,TGTGCCAGCAGCAAGCGGGAGGGCCTCGCAGATACGCAGTATTTT,CASSKREGLADTQYF
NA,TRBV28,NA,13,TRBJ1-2,TGTGCCAGCACCTCAGGGAGTGACTATGGCTACACCTTC,CASTSGSDYGYTF
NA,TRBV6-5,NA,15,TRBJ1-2,TGTGCCAGCAGTTATAGTTTCGGTTCTAACTATGGCTACACCTTC,CASSYSFGSNYGYTF
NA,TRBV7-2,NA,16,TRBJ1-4,TGTGCCAGCAGCTTAGCATCACAGAACTTCGGGGAAAAACTGTTTTTT,CASSLASQNFGEKLFF
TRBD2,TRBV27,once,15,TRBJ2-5,TGTGCCAGCAGTTTTGGTAGCGGGAGACCAGGGACCCAGTACTTC,CASSFGSGRPGTQYF
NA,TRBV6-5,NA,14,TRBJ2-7,TGTGCCAGCAGCTCGACGGTCCCCCAGGTCGTGGAGTACTTC,CASSSTVPQVVEYF
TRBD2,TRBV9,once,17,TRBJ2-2,TGTGCCAGCAGCGTAGATGTCAGGAGCGGGGTCACCGGGGAGCTGTTTTTT,CASSVDVRSGVTGELFF
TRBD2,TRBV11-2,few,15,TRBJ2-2,TGTGCCAGCAGCTTCGGGGGAGGGCGGACCGGGGAGCTGTTTTTT,CASSFGGGRTGELFF
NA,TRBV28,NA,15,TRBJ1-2,TGTGCCAGCAGTCTAATTCTAAGACAGGCGTCTGGCTACACCTTC,CASSLILRQASGYTF
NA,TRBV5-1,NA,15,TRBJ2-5,TGCGCCAGCAGCTTAGGGTCCAGGCCGGGGGAGACCCAGTACTTC,CASSLGSRPGETQYF
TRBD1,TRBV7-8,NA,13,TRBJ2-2,TGTGCCAGTGGACAGGGCCGCACCGGGGAGCTGTTTTTT,CASGQGRTGELFF
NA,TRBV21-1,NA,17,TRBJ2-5,TGTGCCAGCAGGACGGCGGGGGCGTCACCCCGGGAAGAGACCCAGTACTTC,CASRTAGASPREETQYF
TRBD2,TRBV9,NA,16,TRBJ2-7,TGTGCCAGCAGCCCTCCTATTTCTAGCGGGGGGAACGAGCAGTACTTC,CASSPPISSGGNEQYF
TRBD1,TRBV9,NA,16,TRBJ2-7,TGTGCCAGCAGCGTAGACGTCGGGACAGGGCTTCACGAGCAGTACTTC,CASSVDVGTGLHEQYF
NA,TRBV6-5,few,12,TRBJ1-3,TGTGCCAGCAGGACGTCTGGAAACACCATATATTTT,CASRTSGNTIYF
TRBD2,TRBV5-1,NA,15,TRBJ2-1,TGCGCCAGCAGGACTAGCGGGAGTTCCTACAATGAGCAGTTCTTC,CASRTSGSSYNEQFF
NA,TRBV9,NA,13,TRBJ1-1,TGTGCCAGCAGCGTTTCCTCGAACACTGAAGCTTTCTTT,CASSVSSNTEAFF
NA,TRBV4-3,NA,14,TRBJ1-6,TGCGCCAGCAGCCAAGATCAGCGATCTTTAACCCTCCACTTT,CASSQDQRSLTLHF
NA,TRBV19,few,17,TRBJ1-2,TGTGCCAGTAGTCCCAGCGGGACCTTAAGGAGTAACTATGGCTACACCTTC,CASSPSGTLRSNYGYTF
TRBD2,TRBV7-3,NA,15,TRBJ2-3,TGTGCCAGCAGCTTAGTGCGGGAGAGTACAGATACGCAGTATTTT,CASSLVRESTDTQYF
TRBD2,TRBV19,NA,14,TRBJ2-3,TGTGCCAGTAGTCCCCGGGAGGGGACCGATACGCAGTATTTT,CASSPREGTDTQYF
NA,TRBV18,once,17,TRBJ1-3,TGTGCCAGCTCACCATACGGACGCCTGAAGCCCGGAAACACCATATATTTT,CASSPYGRLKPGNTIYF